This T cell receptor beta chain was sequenced during a study of shared clonotypes between healthy human individuals. Study details: Plates per donor: three CD4 naive, three CD4 memory, two CD8 naive, one CD8 memory. Regarding the study as a whole: Clonotypes not shared had lower generation probabilities than those common to all four donors.

Replicate sorted-subset PCRs were loaded with 150 to 250 ng DNA, about 31,000 T cell genomes. The table came from immunoSEQ multiplex PCR; TCRdb's copy has only in-frame clones and leaves some out. This table has over 2 million clones, around 90% appearing once. All the donors were Caucasian adults who lived in Nashville, Tennessee. On this clone: Its cognate antigen is unknown. In the same sample, other DNA sequences code for this CDR3.

The CDR3 is 14 amino acids. V gave up 4 bases and J gave up 3 bases, with 12 bases separating them. Germline CDR1 reads SGHRS; CDR2 reads YFSETQ. Sequencing used naive CD4+ T cells from PBMCs. Subset here: CD45RA+ positively selected. The chain employs TRBV5-1 and TRBJ2-3; tentative D call: TRBD1 (6 bases). The receptor was derived from a man aged 18 to 35 in good health. Some clones in this sample may be carry-over from other donors' samples. CDR3 protein: CASSPRTVTDTQYF. As DNA, the CDR3 is TGCGCCAGCAGCCCCCGGACAGTAACAGATACGCAGTATTTT.